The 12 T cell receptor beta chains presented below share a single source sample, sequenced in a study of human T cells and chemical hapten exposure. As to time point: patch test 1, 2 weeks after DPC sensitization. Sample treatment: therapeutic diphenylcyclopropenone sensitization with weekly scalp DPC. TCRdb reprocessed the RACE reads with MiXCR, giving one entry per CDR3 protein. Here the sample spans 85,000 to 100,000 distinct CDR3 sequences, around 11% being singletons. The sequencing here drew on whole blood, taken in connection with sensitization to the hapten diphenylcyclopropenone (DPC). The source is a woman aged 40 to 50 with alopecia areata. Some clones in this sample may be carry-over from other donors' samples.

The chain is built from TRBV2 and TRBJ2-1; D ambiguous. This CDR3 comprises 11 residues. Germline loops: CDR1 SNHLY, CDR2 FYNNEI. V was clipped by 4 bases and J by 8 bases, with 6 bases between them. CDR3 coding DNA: TGTGCCAGCAGTGTTAGCCATGAGCAGTTCTTC. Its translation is CASSVSHEQFF. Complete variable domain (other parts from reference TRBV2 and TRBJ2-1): EPEVTQTPSHQVTQMGQEVILRCVPISNHLYFYWYRQILGQKVEFLVSFYNNEISEKSEIFDDQFSVERPDGSNFTLKIRSTKLEDSAMYFCASSVSHEQFFGPGTRLTVL.

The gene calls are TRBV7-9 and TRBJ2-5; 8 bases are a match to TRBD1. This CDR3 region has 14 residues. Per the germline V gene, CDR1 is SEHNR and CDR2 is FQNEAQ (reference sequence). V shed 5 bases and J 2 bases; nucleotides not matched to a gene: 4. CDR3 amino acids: CASSRTGRQETQYF. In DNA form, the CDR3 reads TGTGCCAGCAGCCGGACAGGGCGTCAAGAGACCCAGTACTTC.

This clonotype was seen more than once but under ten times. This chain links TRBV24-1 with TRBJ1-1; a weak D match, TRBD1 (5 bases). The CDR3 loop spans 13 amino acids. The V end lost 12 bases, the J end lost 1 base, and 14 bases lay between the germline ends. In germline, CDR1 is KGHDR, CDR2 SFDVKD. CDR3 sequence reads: CAPVTGANTEAFF. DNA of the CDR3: TGTGCCCCAGTAACCGGGGCGAACACTGAAGCTTTCTTT.

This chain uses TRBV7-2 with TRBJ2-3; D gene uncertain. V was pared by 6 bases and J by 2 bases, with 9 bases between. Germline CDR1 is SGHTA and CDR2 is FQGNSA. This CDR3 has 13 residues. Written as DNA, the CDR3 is TGTGCCAGCAGGGAGATCCACACAGATACGCAGTATTTT. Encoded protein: CASREIHTDTQYF. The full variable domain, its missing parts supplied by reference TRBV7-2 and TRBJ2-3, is GAGVSQSPSNKVTEKGKDVELRCDPISGHTALYWYRQSLGQGLEFLIYFQGNSAPDKSGLPSDRFSAERTGGSVSTLTIQRTQQEDSAVYLCASREIHTDTQYFGPGTRLTVL.

The CDR3 spells CASSIYYYEQYF. As DNA, the CDR3 is TGTGCCAGCAGTATCTACTACTACGAGCAGTACTTC. The chain links TRBV28 to TRBJ2-7; D gene unclear. From germline, CDR1 is MDHEN and CDR2 SYDVKM. Trimming took off 5 bases at V and 3 bases at J, with 8 bases between the two ends. The CDR3 runs 12 residues.

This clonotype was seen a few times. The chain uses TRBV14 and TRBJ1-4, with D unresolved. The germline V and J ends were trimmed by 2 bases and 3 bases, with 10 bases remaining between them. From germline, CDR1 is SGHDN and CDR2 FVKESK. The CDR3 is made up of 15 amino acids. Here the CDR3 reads CASSQNGQPNEKLFF. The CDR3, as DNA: TGTGCCAGCAGCCAAAACGGGCAGCCTAATGAAAAACTGTTTTTT.

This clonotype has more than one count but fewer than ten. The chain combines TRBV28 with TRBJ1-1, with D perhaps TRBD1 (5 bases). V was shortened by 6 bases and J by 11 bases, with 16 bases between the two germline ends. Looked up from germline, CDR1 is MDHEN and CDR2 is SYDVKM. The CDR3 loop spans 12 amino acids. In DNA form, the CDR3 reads TGTGCCAGCAGCCGGGGACCCGAGCGCGCTTTCTTT. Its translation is CASSRGPERAFF.

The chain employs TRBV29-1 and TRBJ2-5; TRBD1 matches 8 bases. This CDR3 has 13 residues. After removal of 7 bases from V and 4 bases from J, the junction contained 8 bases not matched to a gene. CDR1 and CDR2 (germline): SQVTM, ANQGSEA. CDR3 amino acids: CSGTGGHGETQYF. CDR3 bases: TGCAGCGGAACAGGGGGTCACGGAGAGACCCAGTACTTC.

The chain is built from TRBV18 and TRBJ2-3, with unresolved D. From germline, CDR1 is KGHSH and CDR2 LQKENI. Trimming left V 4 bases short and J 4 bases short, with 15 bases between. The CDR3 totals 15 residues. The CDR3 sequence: CASSLSSTSADTQYF. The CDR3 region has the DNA TGTGCCAGCTCACTCTCGTCGACTTCGGCAGATACGCAGTATTTT. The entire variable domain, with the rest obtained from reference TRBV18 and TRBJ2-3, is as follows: NAGVMQNPRHLVRRRGQEARLRCSPMKGHSHVYWYRQLPEEGLKFMVYLQKENIIDESGMPKERFSAEFPKEGPSILRIQQVVRGDSAAYFCASSLSSTSADTQYFGPGTRLTVL.

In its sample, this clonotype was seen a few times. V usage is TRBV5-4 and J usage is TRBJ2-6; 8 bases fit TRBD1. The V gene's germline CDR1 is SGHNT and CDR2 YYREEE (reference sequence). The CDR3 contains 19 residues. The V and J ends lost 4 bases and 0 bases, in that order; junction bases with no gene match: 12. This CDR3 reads CASSPTGTGSSSGANVLTF. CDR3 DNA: TGTGCCAGCAGCCCGACCGGGACAGGTTCAAGCTCTGGGGCCAACGTCCTGACTTTC.

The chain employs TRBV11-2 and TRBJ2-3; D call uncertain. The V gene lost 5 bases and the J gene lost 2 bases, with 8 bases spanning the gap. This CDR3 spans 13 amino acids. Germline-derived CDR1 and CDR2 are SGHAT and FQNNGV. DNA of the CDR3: TGTGCCAGCAGCCTGACTCTCACAGATACGCAGTATTTT. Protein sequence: CASSLTLTDTQYF.

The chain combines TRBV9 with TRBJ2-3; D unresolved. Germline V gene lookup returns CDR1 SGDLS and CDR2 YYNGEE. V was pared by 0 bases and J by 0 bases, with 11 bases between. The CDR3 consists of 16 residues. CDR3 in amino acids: CASSVVSVPSTDTQYF. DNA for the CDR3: TGTGCCAGCAGCGTAGTATCCGTACCAAGCACAGATACGCAGTATTTT.